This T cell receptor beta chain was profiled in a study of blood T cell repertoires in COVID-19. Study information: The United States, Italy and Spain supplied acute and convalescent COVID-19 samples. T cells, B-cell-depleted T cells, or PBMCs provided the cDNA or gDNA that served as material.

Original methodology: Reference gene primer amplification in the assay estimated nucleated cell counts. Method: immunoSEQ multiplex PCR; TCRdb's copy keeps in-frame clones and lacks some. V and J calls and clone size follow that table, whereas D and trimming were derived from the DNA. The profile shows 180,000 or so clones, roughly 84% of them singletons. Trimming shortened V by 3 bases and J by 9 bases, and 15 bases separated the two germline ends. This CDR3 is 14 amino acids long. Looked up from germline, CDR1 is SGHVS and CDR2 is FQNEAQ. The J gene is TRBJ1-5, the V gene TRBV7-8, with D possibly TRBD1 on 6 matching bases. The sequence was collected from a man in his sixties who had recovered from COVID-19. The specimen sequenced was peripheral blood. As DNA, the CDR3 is TGTGCCAGCAGCTTCCCAGGGGCGCCTGGGCCCCAGCATTTT. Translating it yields CASSFPGAPGPQHF.